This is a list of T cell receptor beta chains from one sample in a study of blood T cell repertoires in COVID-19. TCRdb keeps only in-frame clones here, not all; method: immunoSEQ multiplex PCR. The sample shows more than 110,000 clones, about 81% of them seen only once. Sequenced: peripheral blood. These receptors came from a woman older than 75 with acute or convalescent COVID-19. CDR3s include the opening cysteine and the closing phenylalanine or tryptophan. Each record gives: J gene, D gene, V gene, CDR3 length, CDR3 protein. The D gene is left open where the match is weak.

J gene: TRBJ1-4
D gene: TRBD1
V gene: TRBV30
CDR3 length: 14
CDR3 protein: CAWGTGASNEKLFF

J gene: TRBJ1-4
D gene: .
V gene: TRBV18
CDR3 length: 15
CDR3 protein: CASSPDRSTNEKLFF

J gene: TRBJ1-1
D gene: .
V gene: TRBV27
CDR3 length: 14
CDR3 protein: CASSSTGFNTEAFF

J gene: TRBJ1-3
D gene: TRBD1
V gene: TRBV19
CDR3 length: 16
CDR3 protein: CASSPSGQGAGNTIYF

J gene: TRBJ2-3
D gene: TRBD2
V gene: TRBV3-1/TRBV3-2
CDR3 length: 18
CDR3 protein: CASSQIPGLVGATDTQYF

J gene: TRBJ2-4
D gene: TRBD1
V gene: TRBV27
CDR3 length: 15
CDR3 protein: CASSLLAGGRNIQYF

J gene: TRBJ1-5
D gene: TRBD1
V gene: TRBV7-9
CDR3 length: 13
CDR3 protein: CASSLEGGQPQHF

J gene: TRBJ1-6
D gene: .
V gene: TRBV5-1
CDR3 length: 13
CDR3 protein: CASSLERNSPLHF

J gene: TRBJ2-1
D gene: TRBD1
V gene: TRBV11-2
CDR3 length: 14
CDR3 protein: CASSLAPTGGEQFF

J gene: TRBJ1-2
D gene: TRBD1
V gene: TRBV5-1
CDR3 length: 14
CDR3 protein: CASRQGQGIGGYTF

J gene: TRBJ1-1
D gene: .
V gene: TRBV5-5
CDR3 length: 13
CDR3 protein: CASSLELDTEAFF

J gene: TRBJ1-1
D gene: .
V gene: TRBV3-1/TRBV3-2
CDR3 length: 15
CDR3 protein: CASSQVVTVRGEAFF

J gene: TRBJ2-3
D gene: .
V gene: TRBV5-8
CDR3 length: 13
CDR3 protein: CASSLEIGDTQYF

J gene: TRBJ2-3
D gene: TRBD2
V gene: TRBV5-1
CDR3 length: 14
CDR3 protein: CATSRGGPADTQYF

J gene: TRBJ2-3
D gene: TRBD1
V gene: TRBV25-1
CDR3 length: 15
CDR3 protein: CASSEYRGTSDTQYF

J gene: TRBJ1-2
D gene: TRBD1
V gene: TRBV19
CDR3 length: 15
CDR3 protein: CASRQRWDSRYGYTF

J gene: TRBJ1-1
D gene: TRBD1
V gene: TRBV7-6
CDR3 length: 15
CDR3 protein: CASSLGPRGLTEAFF

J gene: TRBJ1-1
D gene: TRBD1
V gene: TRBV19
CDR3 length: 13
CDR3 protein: CASRRTGEAEAFF

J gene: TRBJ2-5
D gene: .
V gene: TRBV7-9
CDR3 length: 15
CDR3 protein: CASSSKTGIKETQYF

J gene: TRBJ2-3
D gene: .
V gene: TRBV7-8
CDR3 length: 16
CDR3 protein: CASSLARTGVGDTQYF

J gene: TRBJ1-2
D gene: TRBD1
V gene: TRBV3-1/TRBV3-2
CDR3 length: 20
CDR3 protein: CASSHVMRGTGEYRANGYTF

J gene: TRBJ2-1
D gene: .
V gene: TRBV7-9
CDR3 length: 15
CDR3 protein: CASSRGRLPPSEQFF

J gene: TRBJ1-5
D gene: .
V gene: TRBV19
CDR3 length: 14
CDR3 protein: CASSIVGLNQPQHF

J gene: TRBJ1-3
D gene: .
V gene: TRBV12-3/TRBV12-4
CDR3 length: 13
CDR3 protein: CASSFLSGNTIYF

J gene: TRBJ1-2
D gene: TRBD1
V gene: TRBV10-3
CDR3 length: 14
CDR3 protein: CAITPTGGSYGYTF

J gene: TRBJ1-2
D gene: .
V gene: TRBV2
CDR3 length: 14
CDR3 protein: CASRGTQGGHGYTF

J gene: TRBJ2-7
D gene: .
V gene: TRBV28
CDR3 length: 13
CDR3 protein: CASSPARGGAQYF

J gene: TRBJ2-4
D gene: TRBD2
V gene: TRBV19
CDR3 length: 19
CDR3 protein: CASSILLPGGPLAKNIQYF

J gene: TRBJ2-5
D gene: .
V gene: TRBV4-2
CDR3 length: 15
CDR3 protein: CASSQDVRDVGTQYF

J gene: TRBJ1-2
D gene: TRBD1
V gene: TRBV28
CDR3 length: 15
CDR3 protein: CASSLGGQPNYGYTF

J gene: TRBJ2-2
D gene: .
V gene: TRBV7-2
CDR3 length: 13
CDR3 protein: CASSRRLGGELFF

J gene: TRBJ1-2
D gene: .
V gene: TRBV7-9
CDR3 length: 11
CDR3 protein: CASSEGGNSHF

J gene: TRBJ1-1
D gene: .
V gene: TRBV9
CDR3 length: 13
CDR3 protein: CASSVSVNTEAFF

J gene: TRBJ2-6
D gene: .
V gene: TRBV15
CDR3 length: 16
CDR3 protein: CATSRDPHSGANVLTF

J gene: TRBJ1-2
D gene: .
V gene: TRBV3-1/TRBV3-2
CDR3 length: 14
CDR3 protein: CASSYTTDIYGYTF

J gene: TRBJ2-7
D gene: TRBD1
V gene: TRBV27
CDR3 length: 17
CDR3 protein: CASREHPGQGYRGEQYF

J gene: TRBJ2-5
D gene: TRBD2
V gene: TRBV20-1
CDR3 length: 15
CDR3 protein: CSASRTSGSQETQYF

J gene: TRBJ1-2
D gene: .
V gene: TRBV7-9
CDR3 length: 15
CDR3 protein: CASSFAGSGNYGYTF

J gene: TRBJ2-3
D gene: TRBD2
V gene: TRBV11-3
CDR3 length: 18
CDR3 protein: CASSLGLFGLAGTDTQYF

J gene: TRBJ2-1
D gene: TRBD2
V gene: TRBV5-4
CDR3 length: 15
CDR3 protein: CASSPGTSGSKEQFF

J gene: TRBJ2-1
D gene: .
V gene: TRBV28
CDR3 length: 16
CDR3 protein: CASSTLREGLHNEQFF

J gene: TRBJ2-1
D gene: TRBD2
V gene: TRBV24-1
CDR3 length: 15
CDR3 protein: CATSDYERGDNEQFF

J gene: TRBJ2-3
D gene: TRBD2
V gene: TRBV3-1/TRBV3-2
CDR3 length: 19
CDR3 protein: CASTPIERAGGPSTDTQYF

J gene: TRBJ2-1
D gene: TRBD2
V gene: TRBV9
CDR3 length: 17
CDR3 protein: CASSGLFGGGPYNEQFF

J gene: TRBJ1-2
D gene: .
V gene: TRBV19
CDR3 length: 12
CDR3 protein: CASSPRGSGYTF

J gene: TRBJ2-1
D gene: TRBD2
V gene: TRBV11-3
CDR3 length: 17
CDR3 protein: CASSLDSSRGGNNEQFF

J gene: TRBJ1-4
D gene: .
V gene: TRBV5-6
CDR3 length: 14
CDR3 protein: CASSLWGANEKLFF

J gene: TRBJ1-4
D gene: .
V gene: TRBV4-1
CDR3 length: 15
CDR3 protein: CASSAQTGLGEKLFF

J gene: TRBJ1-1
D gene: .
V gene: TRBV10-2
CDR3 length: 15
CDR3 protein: CASSESYSFPTEAFF

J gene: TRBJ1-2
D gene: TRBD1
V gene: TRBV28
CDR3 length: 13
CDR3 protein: CASSRQGVLGYTF

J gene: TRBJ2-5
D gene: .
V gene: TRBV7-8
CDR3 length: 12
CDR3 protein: CASSLVEGTQYF

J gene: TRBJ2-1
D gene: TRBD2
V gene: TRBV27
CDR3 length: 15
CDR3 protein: CASTKGLAGGYEQFF

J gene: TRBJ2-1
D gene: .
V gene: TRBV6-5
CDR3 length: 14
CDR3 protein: CASKGVFSYNEQFF

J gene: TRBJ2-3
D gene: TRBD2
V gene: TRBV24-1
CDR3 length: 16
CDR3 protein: CATSDGRGGSTDTQYF

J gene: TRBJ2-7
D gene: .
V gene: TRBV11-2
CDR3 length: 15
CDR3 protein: CASSTRNTGSYEQYF

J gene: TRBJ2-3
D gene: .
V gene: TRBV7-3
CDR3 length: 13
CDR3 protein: CASSFGEEDTQYF

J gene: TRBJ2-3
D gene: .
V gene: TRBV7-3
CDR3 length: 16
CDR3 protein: CASSLNAGLNGDTQYF

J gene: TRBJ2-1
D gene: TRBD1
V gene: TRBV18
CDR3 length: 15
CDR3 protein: CASSLRQGLGNEQFF

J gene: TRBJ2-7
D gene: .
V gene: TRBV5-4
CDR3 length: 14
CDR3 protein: CASSLEWRLDEQYF

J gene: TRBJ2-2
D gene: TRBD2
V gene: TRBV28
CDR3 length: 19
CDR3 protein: CASTQGGLAGWFRPGELFF